This passage covers 16 T cell receptor beta chains from one sample sequenced in a study of blood T cell repertoires in COVID-19. This table comes from immunoSEQ multiplex PCR, and its TCRdb copy is limited to in-frame clones, with some not included. The sample lists about half a million clones; approximately 85% were seen once. The sequencing input was peripheral blood. The receptors derive from a human donor in a cohort sampled during active COVID-19.

The sample holds one count of this clone. The chain joins TRBV6-5 to TRBJ1-1, with D hard to call. The germline CDR1 and CDR2 sequences are MNHEY and SVGAGI. The V and J ends lost 3 bases and 7 bases respectively, with 6 bases between them. The length of the CDR3 is 11 residues. Here the CDR3 reads CASSYPGEAFF. The CDR3 bases are TGTGCCAGCAGTTATCCGGGTGAAGCTTTCTTT.

This chain links TRBV6-2 or TRBV6-3 with TRBJ2-5; 7 positions agree with TRBD2. CDR1 is MNHEY and CDR2 is SVGEGT in the germline V gene. V lost 0 bases, J lost 10 bases, and 23 bases stayed unmatched. The CDR3 has 19 amino acids. The CDR3 is CASSYSPDNPGLSKRNQYF. The CDR3 nucleotides are TGTGCCAGCAGTTACTCGCCGGATAACCCGGGACTAAGCAAGAGAAACCAGTACTTC.

The gene calls are TRBV9 and TRBJ2-7; maybe TRBD2 (6 bases). The ends were cut back, 0 bases at V and 2 bases at J, with 9 bases in the middle. Looked up from germline, CDR1 is SGDLS and CDR2 is YYNGEE. CDR3 length: 14 amino acids. The CDR3 here is CASSVGLGTYEQYF. CDR3 nucleotide sequence: TGTGCCAGCAGCGTAGGACTAGGAACCTACGAGCAGTACTTC.

The genes are TRBV28 and TRBJ1-5; a weak D match, TRBD1 (6 bases). CDR3 length equals 12 residues. Germline V gene lookup returns CDR1 MDHEN and CDR2 SYDVKM. Between the trimmed V and J ends, which lost 3 bases and 12 bases, there was a span of 12 bases. The CDR3 nucleotides read TGTGCCAGCAGTTTGGCGACAGGATTCCAGCATTTT. Its translation is CASSLATGFQHF.

The chain combines TRBV28 with TRBJ1-3; tentative D call: TRBD1 (6 bases). The CDR3 loop spans 14 amino acids. The V end lost 2 bases, the J end lost 5 bases, and 10 bases lay between the germline ends. Germline-derived CDR1 and CDR2 are MDHEN and SYDVKM. For the CDR3, the DNA is TGTGCCAGCAGTTTACACAGGGCAAGAAACACCATATATTTT. Amino acid sequence: CASSLHRARNTIYF.

This clone was detected a few times. The CDR3 nucleotides are TGTGCCAGCAGGGAGGGAGGCAGAGCTGAAGCTTTCTTT. Translating it yields CASREGGRAEAFF. This rearrangement joins TRBV2 to TRBJ1-1; D gene ambiguous. CDR1 SNHLY and CDR2 FYNNEI come from the germline V gene. Trimming removed 6 bases at V and 6 bases at J, with 14 bases between. CDR3 length: 13 amino acids. The entire variable domain, with the rest obtained from reference TRBV2 and TRBJ1-1, is as follows: EPEVTQTPSHQVTQMGQEVILRCVPISNHLYFYWYRQILGQKVEFLVSFYNNEISEKSEIFDDQFSVERPDGSNFTLKIRSTKLEDSAMYFCASREGGRAEAFFGQGTRLTVV.

The chain has TRBV18 and TRBJ2-2; TRBD1 matches at 7 bases. The CDR3 runs 16 residues. With 2 bases clipped from V and 5 bases from J, the junction kept 8 bases outside the gene matches. CDR1 KGHSH and CDR2 LQKENI come from the germline V gene. CDR3 coding DNA: TGTGCCAGCTCACCAAAACGTACAGGGGCGACCGGGGAGCTGTTTTTT. Translating it yields CASSPKRTGATGELFF. Full variable domain (rest looked up from reference TRBV18 and TRBJ2-2): NAGVMQNPRHLVRRRGQEARLRCSPMKGHSHVYWYRQLPEEGLKFMVYLQKENIIDESGMPKERFSAEFPKEGPSILRIQQVVRGDSAAYFCASSPKRTGATGELFFGEGSRLTVL.

V and J are TRBV7-9 and TRBJ2-7; the match to TRBD2 covers 7 bases. Per the germline V gene, CDR1 is SEHNR and CDR2 is FQNEAQ (reference sequence). The V gene end was trimmed by 10 bases and the J gene end by 2 bases; junction bases not matched to a gene: 14. The CDR3 length is 15 residues. CDR3 protein: CATEKTGLPTYEQYF. The CDR3 coding sequence is TGTGCCACCGAGAAAACGGGACTACCGACCTACGAGCAGTACTTC.

J is TRBJ2-7 and V is TRBV19; 7 bases line up with TRBD2. V was clipped by 11 bases and J by 2 bases; unmatched bases: 12. Germline loops: CDR1 LNHDA, CDR2 SQIVND (reference sequence). This CDR3 is built from 14 residues. CDR3 residues: CASGHASGTYEQYF. The CDR3, as DNA: TGTGCCTCTGGGCATGCTAGCGGTACCTACGAGCAGTACTTC.

The V call is TRBV10-3, the J call TRBJ2-1; 13 nucleotides match TRBD2. V lost 4 bases and J lost 9; bases outside the gene matches: 9. Germline assignment: CDR1 ENHRY and CDR2 SYGVKD. The CDR3 is made up of 16 amino acids. The CDR3 region is CAISVLTSGRAGEQFF. As DNA, the CDR3 is TGTGCCATCAGTGTACTCACTAGCGGGAGGGCCGGTGAGCAGTTCTTC.

The rearrangement joins TRBV11-2 to TRBJ2-5; the D gene is possibly TRBD2 (6 bases). V dropped 1 base and J dropped 7 bases, with 7 bases sitting between them. Germline V CDR1 and CDR2: SGHAT, FQNNGV. CDR3 size: 12 residues. The CDR3 nucleotides are TGTGCCAGCAGCTTAGTCGGGGGGACCCAGTACTTC. It encodes CASSLVGGTQYF. Using reference TRBV11-2 and TRBJ2-5 for the parts outside the CDR3, the full variable domain is EAGVAQSPRYKIIEKRQSVAFWCNPISGHATLYWYQQILGQGPKLLIQFQNNGVVDDSQLPKDRFSAERLKGVDSTLKIQPAKLEDSAVYLCASSLVGGTQYFGPGTRLLVL.

V is TRBV30 and J is TRBJ1-1, with D possibly TRBD1 on 5 matching bases. The CDR3 is made up of 14 amino acids. The germline CDR1 and CDR2 sequences are GTSNPN and SVGIG (reference sequence). V was pared by 3 bases and J by 9 bases, with 20 bases between. CDR3 sequence: CAWSFSGVAGKAFF. CDR3 DNA sequence: TGTGCCTGGAGCTTTTCGGGGGTTGCCGGTAAAGCTTTCTTT.

The rearrangement links TRBV5-4 to TRBJ2-3; a weak D match, TRBD1 (5 bases). The V end lost 0 bases, the J end lost 3 bases, and 8 bases lay between the germline ends. The CDR3 has 14 residues. CDR1 is SGHNT and CDR2 is YYREEE in the germline V gene (reference sequence). The CDR3 region is CASSLDQGTDTQYF. The DNA of the CDR3 is TGTGCCAGCAGCTTGGACCAGGGAACAGATACGCAGTATTTT.

The chain carries TRBV28 and TRBJ1-5, with D perhaps matching TRBD1 (5 bases). The CDR3 sequence is 16 residues long. Germline assignment: CDR1 MDHEN and CDR2 SYDVKM. V lost 3 bases to trimming and J lost 0 bases, with 12 bases between them. CDR3 residues: CASSFLTEPSNQPQHF. CDR3 sequence (DNA): TGTGCCAGCAGTTTCCTGACAGAGCCTAGCAATCAGCCCCAGCATTTT. The full variable domain, its missing parts supplied by reference TRBV28 and TRBJ1-5, is DVKVTQSSRYLVKRTGEKVFLECVQDMDHENMFWYRQDPGLGLRLIYFSYDVKMKEKGDIPEGYSVSREKKERFSLILESASTNQTSMYLCASSFLTEPSNQPQHFGDGTRLSIL.

The CDR3 region has the DNA TGTGCCAGCAGCTTAAGTGGGAGGGCCAATGAGCAGTTCTTC. This gives the protein CASSLSGRANEQFF. The V call is TRBV7-3, the J call TRBJ2-1, with TRBD2 matching 7 bases. The germline V gene encodes CDR1 SGHTA and CDR2 FQGTGA. Trimming took 1 base from V and 6 from J; bases not matched to a gene: 3. The CDR3 consists of 14 residues.

The V and J genes are TRBV15 and TRBJ2-1; 8 nucleotides line up with TRBD2. The germline gives CDR1 LNHNV, CDR2 YYDKDF (reference sequence). V shed 3 bases, J shed 3 bases, and the junction held 13 bases outside the gene matches. CDR3 length equals 18 residues. The CDR3 spells CATSSLGSAGGNYNEQFF. For the CDR3, the DNA is TGTGCCACCAGCAGTCTCGGCTCTGCGGGAGGAAACTACAATGAGCAGTTCTTC.